This T cell receptor (beta chain) was sequenced for a study of CD8 T cells in Susac syndrome. About the study: Within the group of sequenced Susac syndrome patients, five or six had active disease and eight were in remission. When blood was drawn, patients with Susac syndrome were on intravenous immunoglobulin alone, on corticosteroids, or therapy-naive.

The germline CDR1 and CDR2 sequences are SGDLS and YYNGEE. This CDR3 region has 17 residues. Trimming cost V 4 bases and J 6 bases; bases outside gene matches: 18. Random hexamers were used to reverse transcribe the RNA input (about 0.5 to 1 ug). The method of amplification for TCR beta CDR3 was immunoSEQ multiplex PCR, covering 54 Vbeta and 13 Jbeta. TCRdb re-analysed the immunoSEQ multiplex PCR reads in MiXCR, keeping a single row per CDR3 protein. This sample has approximately 190,000 distinct CDR3 sequences; approximately 95% occur once, and the top ten carry approximately 0.1%. The T cells that were sequenced for TCR beta were CD8+ and CD4+ cells from blood.

J is TRBJ1-2 and V is TRBV9, with 7 bases lining up with TRBD1. The sequenced material came from CD4+ T cells from PBMCs. The TCR originated in a human donor with Susac syndrome. CDR3 in DNA: TGTGCCAGCAGCTTAAGCGGATCGTTGGGCAGGGGGAATGGCTACACCTTC. Translated: CASSLSGSLGRGNGYTF.